The source of this T cell receptor beta chain is a study of blood T cell repertoires in COVID-19. Study-wide background: Acute-phase and convalescent COVID-19 samples originated in the United States, Italy and Spain. Sources were T cells, B-cell-depleted T cells, or PBMCs; the material itself was cDNA or gDNA.

With 4 bases clipped from V and 0 bases from J, the junction kept 5 bases outside the gene matches. CDR3 length: 15 residues. Germline CDR1 is SGHTA and CDR2 is FQGNSA. The repertoire was sequenced with immunoSEQ multiplex PCR; TCRdb's copy has only in-frame clones and lacks some. This sample has around 76,000 clones, with more than 80% found just once. The receptor comes from a man older than 75 with acute or convalescent COVID-19. The gene calls are TRBV7-2 and TRBJ1-1, with TRBD1 identical over 7 bases. Material: peripheral blood. Written as DNA, the CDR3 is TGTGCCAGCAGCTCACCGGACAGGCTGAACACTGAAGCTTTCTTT. Encoded protein: CASSSPDRLNTEAFF.